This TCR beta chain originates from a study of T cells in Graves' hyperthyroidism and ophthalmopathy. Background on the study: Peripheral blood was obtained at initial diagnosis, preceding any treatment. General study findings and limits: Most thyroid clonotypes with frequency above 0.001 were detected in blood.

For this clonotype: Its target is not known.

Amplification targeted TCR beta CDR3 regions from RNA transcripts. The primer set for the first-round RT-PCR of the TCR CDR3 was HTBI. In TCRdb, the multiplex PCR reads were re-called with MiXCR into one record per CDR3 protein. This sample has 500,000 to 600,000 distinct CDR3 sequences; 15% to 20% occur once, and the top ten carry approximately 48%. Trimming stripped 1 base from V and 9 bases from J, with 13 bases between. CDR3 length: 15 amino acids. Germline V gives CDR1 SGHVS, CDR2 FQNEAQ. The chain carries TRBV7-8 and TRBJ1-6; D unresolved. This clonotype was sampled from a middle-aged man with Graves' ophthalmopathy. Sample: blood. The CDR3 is CASSLVGRFSSPLHF. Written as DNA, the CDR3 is TGTGCCAGCAGCTTAGTTGGCAGGTTTAGTTCACCCCTCCACTTT.